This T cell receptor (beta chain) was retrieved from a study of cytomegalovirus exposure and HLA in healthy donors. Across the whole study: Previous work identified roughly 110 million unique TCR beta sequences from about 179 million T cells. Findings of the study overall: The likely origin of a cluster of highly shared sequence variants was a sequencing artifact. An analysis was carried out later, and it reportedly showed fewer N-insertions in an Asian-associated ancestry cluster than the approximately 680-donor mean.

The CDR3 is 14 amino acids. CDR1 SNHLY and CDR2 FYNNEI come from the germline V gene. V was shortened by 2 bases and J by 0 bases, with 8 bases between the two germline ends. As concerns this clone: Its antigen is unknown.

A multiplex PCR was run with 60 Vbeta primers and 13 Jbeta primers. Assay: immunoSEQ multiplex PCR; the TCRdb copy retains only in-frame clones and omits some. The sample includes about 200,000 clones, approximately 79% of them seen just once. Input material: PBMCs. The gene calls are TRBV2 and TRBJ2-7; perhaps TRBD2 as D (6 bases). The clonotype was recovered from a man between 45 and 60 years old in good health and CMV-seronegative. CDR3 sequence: CASSEYGSSYEQYF. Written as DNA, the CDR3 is TGTGCCAGCAGTGAATACGGGAGCTCCTACGAGCAGTACTTC.